The present entry profiles one T cell receptor beta chain with its context. The sample comes from a study of blood T cell repertoires in COVID-19. Study details: The United States, Italy and Spain provided the acute and convalescent COVID-19 samples. Sample material is recorded as cDNA or gDNA derived from T cells, B-cell-depleted T cells, or PBMCs.

The data were produced by immunoSEQ multiplex PCR, yet TCRdb's version contains in-frame clones alone and is incomplete. The table includes about 330,000 clones, 80% to 90% detected once. Participants' reported clinical history set cohort assignment. Cohort 3 recovery required two negative PCRs, clearance, or symptom resolution. CDR1 and CDR2 (germline): LGHDT, YNNKEL (reference sequence). V lost 4 bases and J lost 2; bases outside the gene matches: 2. CDR3 size: 15 residues. The material sequenced was PBMCs or T cells enriched from blood (not recorded which). The genes are TRBV3-1 (or the pseudogene TRBV3-2) and TRBJ2-1; TRBD2 matches 10 bases. The sequence derives from a young woman who had recovered from COVID-19. The CDR3 loop is CASSPGLAAYNEQFF. For the CDR3, the DNA is TGTGCCAGCAGCCCCGGACTAGCGGCCTACAATGAGCAGTTCTTC.